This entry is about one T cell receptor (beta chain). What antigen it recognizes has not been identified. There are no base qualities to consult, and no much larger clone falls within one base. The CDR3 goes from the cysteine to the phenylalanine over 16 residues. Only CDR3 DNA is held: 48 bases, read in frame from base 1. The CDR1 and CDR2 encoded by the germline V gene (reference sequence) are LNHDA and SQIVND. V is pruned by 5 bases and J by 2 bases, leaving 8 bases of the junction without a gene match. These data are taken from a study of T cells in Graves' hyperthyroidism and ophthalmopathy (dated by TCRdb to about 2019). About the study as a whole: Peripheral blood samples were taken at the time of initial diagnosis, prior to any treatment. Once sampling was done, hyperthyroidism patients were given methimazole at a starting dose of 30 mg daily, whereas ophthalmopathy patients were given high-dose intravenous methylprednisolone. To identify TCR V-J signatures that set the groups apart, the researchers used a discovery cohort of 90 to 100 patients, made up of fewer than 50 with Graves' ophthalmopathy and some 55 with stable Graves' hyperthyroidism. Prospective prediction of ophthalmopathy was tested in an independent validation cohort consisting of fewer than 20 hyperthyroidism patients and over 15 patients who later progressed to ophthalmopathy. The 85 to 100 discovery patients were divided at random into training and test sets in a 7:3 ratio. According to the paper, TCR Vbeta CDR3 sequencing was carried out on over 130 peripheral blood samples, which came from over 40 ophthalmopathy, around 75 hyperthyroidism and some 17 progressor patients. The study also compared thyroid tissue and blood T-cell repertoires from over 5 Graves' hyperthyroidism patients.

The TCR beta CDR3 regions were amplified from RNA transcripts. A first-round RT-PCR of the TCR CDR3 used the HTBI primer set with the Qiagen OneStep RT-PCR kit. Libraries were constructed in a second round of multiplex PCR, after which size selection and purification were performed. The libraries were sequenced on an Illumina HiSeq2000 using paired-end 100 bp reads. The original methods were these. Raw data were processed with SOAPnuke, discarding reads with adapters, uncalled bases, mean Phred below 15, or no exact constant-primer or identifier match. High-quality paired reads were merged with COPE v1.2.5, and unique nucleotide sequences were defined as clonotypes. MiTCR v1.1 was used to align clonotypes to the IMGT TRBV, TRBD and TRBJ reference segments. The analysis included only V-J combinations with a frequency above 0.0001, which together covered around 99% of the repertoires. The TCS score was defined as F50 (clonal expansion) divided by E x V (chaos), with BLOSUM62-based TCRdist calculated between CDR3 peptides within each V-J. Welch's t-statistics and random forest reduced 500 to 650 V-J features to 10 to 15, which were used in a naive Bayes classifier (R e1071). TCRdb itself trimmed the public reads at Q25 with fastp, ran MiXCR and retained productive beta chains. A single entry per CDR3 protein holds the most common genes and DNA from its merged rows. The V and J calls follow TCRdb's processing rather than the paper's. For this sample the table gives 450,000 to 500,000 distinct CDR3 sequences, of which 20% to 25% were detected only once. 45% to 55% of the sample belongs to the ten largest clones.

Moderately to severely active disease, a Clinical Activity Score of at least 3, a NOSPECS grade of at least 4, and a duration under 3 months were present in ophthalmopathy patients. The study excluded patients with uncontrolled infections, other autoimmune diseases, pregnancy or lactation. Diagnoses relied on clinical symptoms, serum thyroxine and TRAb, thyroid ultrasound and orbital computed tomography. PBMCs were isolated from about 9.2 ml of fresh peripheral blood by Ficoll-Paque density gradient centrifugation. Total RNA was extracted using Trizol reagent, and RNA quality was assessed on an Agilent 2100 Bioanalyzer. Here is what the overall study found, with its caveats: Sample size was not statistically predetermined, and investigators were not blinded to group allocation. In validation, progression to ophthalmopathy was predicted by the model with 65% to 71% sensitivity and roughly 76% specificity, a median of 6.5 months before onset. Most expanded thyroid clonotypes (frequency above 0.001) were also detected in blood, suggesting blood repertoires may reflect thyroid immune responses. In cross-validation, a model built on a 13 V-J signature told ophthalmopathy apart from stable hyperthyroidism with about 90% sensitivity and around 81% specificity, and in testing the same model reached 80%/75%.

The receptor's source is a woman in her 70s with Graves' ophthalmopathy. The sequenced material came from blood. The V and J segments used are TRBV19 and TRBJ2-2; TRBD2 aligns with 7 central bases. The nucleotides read TGTGCCAGTAGTGGGGTTGCGGGAGTTAACACCGGGGAGCTGTTTTTT. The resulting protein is CASSGVAGVNTGELFF.